This entry describes one TCR beta chain. Its antigen is unknown. This sample is drawn from a study of CXCR3-negative and CXCR3-positive naive CD8 T cells. At the level of the study: Every library held about 1.5 +/- 0.3 million TRB reads, and the total came to some 130 million.

UMI labels and 5' RACE were used to prepare the TRB cDNA libraries. For each CDR3 protein, TCRdb gives one entry from its re-call of the 5' RACE reads, without DNA. Listed are approximately 120,000 distinct CDR3 sequences; about 0.34% falls within the top ten. Overall study results and limits: With CXCR3 expression partially decreased after cryopreservation, most assays relied on fresh PBMCs. Naive subsets did not differ in surface CD5, and TRB CDR3 properties served to infer TCR strength. CXCR3-positive naive cells carried more hydrophobic TRB CDR3s than CXCR3-negative ones. CXCR3-negative and CXCR3-positive naive cells shared comparable TRBV-TRBJ usage, but memory cells did not.

This CDR3 contains 16 residues. Germline V gene lookup returns CDR1 MNHEY and CDR2 SMNVEV (reference sequence). The source is a human donor in good health. Some clones in this sample may be carry-over from other donors' samples. V is TRBV27 and J is TRBJ1-5; the TRBD1 assignment by TCRdb is unverifiable without DNA. The sample comprised naive CXCR3+ CD8+ T cells from blood. Documented subset: CD45RO-CCR7+CD27+CD95- naive CD8+ T cells expressing CXCR3 (TNR3+). The CDR3 here is CAIRRTADSRGQPQHF.